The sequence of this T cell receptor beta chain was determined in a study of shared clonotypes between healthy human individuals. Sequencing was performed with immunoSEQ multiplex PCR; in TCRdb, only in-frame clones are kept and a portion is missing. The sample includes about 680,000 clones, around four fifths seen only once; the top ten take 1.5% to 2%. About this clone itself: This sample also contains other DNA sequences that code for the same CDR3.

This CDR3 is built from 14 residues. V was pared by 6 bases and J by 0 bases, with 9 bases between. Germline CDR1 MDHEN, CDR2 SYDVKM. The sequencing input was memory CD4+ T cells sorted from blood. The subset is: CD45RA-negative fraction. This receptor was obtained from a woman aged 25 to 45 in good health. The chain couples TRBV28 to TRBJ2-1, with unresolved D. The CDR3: CASRGTSSYNEQFF. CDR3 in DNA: TGTGCCAGCAGAGGTACCAGCTCCTACAATGAGCAGTTCTTC. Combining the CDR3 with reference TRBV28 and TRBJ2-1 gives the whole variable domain DVKVTQSSRYLVKRTGEKVFLECVQDMDHENMFWYRQDPGLGLRLIYFSYDVKMKEKGDIPEGYSVSREKKERFSLILESASTNQTSMYLCASRGTSSYNEQFFGPGTRLTVL.